Included here is one T cell receptor beta chain sequence, with context. Per the original methods: It was from reference gene primer amplification that nucleated cell counts were estimated. Here immunoSEQ multiplex PCR was the method, and the copy in TCRdb shows in-frame clones only, minus some. V, J and clone size are taken as reported in that table, and D and trimming were inferred from the DNA itself. The sample contains fewer than 25,000 clones, more than 75% of which appear only once. These data originate in a study of blood T cell repertoires in COVID-19. Study details: Italy, Spain and the United States were the sources of the convalescent and acute COVID-19 samples. Sample material is recorded as cDNA or gDNA derived from T cells, B-cell-depleted T cells, or PBMCs.

The CDR3 spans 17 residues. Trimming at V came to 5 bases and at J to 2 bases, leaving 6 bases not matched to a gene. Germline V gives CDR1 SGHTA, CDR2 FQGNSA. The chain links TRBV7-2 to TRBJ2-2, with 12 bases fitting TRBD2. The TCR originated in a human donor with active COVID-19. The donor label of this sample is uncertain. Source material: peripheral blood. The CDR3 nucleotides are TGTGCCAGCAGCACGCTAGCGGGAGGGCGTAACACCGGGGAGCTGTTTTTT. Translated: CASSTLAGGRNTGELFF. Supplemented by reference TRBV7-2 and TRBJ2-2, the full variable domain reads GAGVSQSPSNKVTEKGKDVELRCDPISGHTALYWYRQSLGQGLEFLIYFQGNSAPDKSGLPSDRFSAERTGGSVSTLTIQRTQQEDSAVYLCASSTLAGGRNTGELFFGEGSRLTVL.